This T cell receptor beta chain was profiled in a study of T cell responses to AZD1222 COVID-19 vaccine. Study results and caveats: Spike was spanned by vaccine-associated CD4 TCRs, which were dominant at 160-218 and 743-854.

Profiled with immunoSEQ multiplex PCR; TCRdb holds only in-frame clones, not every one. The profile shows 140,000 to 150,000 clones, about nine tenths of them singletons. With respect to this clone: Its target is not known.

CDR1 and CDR2 (germline): LNHDA, SQIVND (reference sequence). Trimming took 3 bases from V and 11 from J, leaving 16 bases between them. CDR3 length: 13 residues. Sequencing used peripheral blood, obtained on day 0 of AZD1222 vaccination. V usage is TRBV19 and J usage is TRBJ1-1, with D perhaps matching TRBD1 (6 bases). The origin of this receptor is an adult in good health. The CDR3 region has the DNA TGTGCCAGTAGTATCGCCCAGGGGCGGGCGGCTTTCTTT. Amino acids: CASSIAQGRAAFF.